A selection of T cell receptor beta chains follows, all from one sample in a study of blood T cell repertoires in COVID-19. TCRdb keeps only in-frame clones here, not all; method: immunoSEQ multiplex PCR. The profile covers under 350,000 clones, with roughly 90% appearing a single time and about 5% taken by the ten largest. Sequencing was carried out using peripheral blood. Receptors were obtained from a man aged 40-55 years with acute or convalescent COVID-19. The CDR3 runs from the conserved cysteine through the conserved F or W. D genes are given only for firm matches. The size of a clone is reported for some rows only, either as once, few or many, or as a class for expanded clones.

D gene	clone size	V gene	J gene	CDR3 protein	CDR3 DNA
TRBD1	.	TRBV6-1	TRBJ1-2	CASSEGTGLPRFYGYTF	TGTGCCAGCAGTGAAGGGACAGGGCTCCCCAGATTCTATGGCTACACCTTC
.	.	TRBV7-9	TRBJ2-7	CASSPEPYEQYF	TGTGCCAGCAGCCCAGAACCCTACGAGCAGTACTTC
TRBD1	.	TRBV6-5	TRBJ1-1	CASSGQGNTEAFF	TGTGCCAGCAGCGGACAGGGGAACACTGAAGCTTTCTTT
.	.	TRBV7-9	TRBJ2-1	CASSWGEYNEQFF	TGTGCCAGCAGCTGGGGGGAGTACAATGAGCAGTTCTTC
.	.	TRBV24-1	TRBJ1-2	CATSDASRFYGYTF	TGTGCCACCAGTGACGCCTCGAGATTCTATGGCTACACCTTC
TRBD1	.	TRBV5-6	TRBJ1-1	CASSERTGGRTEAFF	TGTGCCAGCAGCGAAAGGACAGGGGGGCGGACTGAAGCTTTCTTT
TRBD1	once	TRBV6-6	TRBJ1-2	CASSYGTGLNYGYTF	TGTGCCAGCAGTTACGGGACAGGACTTAACTATGGCTACACCTTC
.	.	TRBV7-3	TRBJ1-2	CASSYPGYRGYTF	TGTGCCAGCAGCTACCCCGGGTATCGGGGCTACACCTTC
TRBD2	.	TRBV27	TRBJ2-1	CASSLSGGSASSYNEQFF	TGTGCCAGCAGTCTTAGCGGGGGGTCCGCCTCGTCCTACAATGAGCAGTTCTTC
.	.	TRBV6-5	TRBJ1-1	CASTSLPRNTEAFF	TGTGCCAGCACTAGTCTCCCGCGGAACACTGAAGCTTTCTTT
TRBD1	.	TRBV6-5	TRBJ1-2	CASSYTGGLYGYTF	TGTGCCAGCAGTTATACAGGGGGCTTATATGGCTACACCTTC
TRBD1	.	TRBV3-1/TRBV3-2	TRBJ1-6	CASSQERGTGEFSPLHF	TGTGCCAGCAGCCAAGAGCGCGGGACAGGGGAATTTTCACCCCTCCACTTT
TRBD1	.	TRBV7-3	TRBJ2-2	CASQQGAGTGELFF	TGTGCCAGCCAGCAGGGGGCGGGGACCGGGGAGCTGTTTTTT
TRBD1	.	TRBV6-5	TRBJ2-3	CASSSRTGADTQYF	TGTGCCAGCAGTTCCCGGACAGGGGCAGATACGCAGTATTTT
TRBD1	.	TRBV2	TRBJ1-5	CASSDPVAGGNQPQHF	TGTGCCAGCAGTGATCCAGTTGCAGGGGGGAATCAGCCCCAGCATTTT
.	.	TRBV6-5	TRBJ2-7	CASRRTETNYEQYF	TGTGCCAGCAGGAGGACAGAGACAAACTACGAGCAGTACTTC
TRBD2	.	TRBV10-3	TRBJ2-1	CAIRVAGGLQFF	TGTGCCATACGAGTAGCGGGGGGACTTCAGTTCTTC
TRBD1	once	TRBV7-8	TRBJ2-2	CASSLVPGQGTGELFF	TGTGCCAGCAGCCTCGTTCCGGGACAGGGGACCGGGGAGCTGTTTTTT
TRBD1	.	TRBV29-1	TRBJ2-7	CSVVGTGKIHEQYF	TGCAGCGTTGTTGGGACAGGGAAGATCCACGAGCAGTACTTC
.	.	TRBV3-1/TRBV3-2	TRBJ2-7	CASSLSGSYEQYF	TGTGCCAGCAGCCTGTCGGGATCCTACGAGCAGTACTTC
TRBD1	.	TRBV7-6	TRBJ2-1	CASSYRGPNYNEQFF	TGTGCCAGCAGCTACAGGGGGCCGAACTACAATGAGCAGTTCTTC
.	.	TRBV24-1	TRBJ1-2	CATRQGEGYGYTF	TGTGCCACCAGGCAGGGCGAAGGCTATGGCTACACCTTC
TRBD1	.	TRBV7-2	TRBJ2-4	CASRRTGVDIQYF	TGTGCCAGCAGAAGGACAGGGGTGGACATTCAGTACTTC
TRBD1	.	TRBV28	TRBJ2-7	CASSLGQGSYEQYF	TGTGCCAGCAGCCTCGGACAGGGATCATACGAGCAGTACTTC
.	.	TRBV21-1	TRBJ1-1	CASSKERQGARDTEAFF	TGTGCCAGCAGCAAAGAACGGCAGGGGGCGCGTGACACTGAAGCTTTCTTT
.	.	TRBV19	TRBJ2-7	CASSSEASRVNEQYF	TGTGCCAGTAGCTCAGAAGCATCGCGGGTGAACGAGCAGTACTTC
.	.	TRBV12-5	TRBJ1-5	CASGATGFSDQPQHF	TGTGCTAGTGGAGCAACAGGGTTCTCGGATCAGCCCCAGCATTTT
.	.	TRBV6-1	TRBJ1-3	CASSEYFGRTSGNTIYF	TGTGCCAGCAGTGAATATTTTGGGCGAACCTCTGGAAACACCATATATTTT
TRBD2	.	TRBV4-1	TRBJ2-1	CASSQDRPGGPLPREQFF	TGCGCCAGCAGCCAAGATCGACCGGGGGGGCCTTTGCCCCGCGAGCAGTTCTTC
.	.	TRBV21-1	TRBJ1-5	CASSKRGHHCSPQHF	TGTGCCAGCAGCAAACGGGGACACCATTGTTCGCCCCAGCATTTT
.	.	TRBV2	TRBJ2-1	CASSDRGIEQFF	TGTGCCAGCAGTGACAGAGGGATAGAGCAGTTCTTC
.	.	TRBV3-1/TRBV3-2	TRBJ1-2	CASSQENRREGYTF	TGTGCCAGCAGCCAAGAAAACAGGAGGGAAGGCTACACCTTC
TRBD1	.	TRBV5-1	TRBJ1-3	CASSPTGVPGNTIYF	TGCGCCAGCAGCCCCACAGGGGTCCCCGGAAACACCATATATTTT
TRBD2	.	TRBV3-1/TRBV3-2	TRBJ2-3	CASSQDVAGGADTQYF	TGTGCCAGCAGCCAAGATGTAGCGGGAGGGGCAGATACGCAGTATTTT
.	.	TRBV11-2	TRBJ1-5	CASSLDRGKQPQHF	TGTGCCAGCAGCTTAGATAGGGGTAAACAGCCCCAGCATTTT
.	.	TRBV6-6	TRBJ2-3	CASTLRRPDTQYF	TGTGCCAGCACCCTAAGGAGACCAGATACGCAGTATTTT
.	.	TRBV7-2	TRBJ1-3	CASSFGGNTIYF	TGTGCCAGCAGCTTCGGTGGAAACACCATATATTTT
.	.	TRBV15	TRBJ1-4	CATSRPPYEKLFF	TGTGCCACCAGCAGACCCCCTTATGAAAAACTGTTTTTT
.	.	TRBV7-6	TRBJ1-5	CASSLGPNQPQHF	TGTGCCAGCAGCTTGGGCCCGAATCAGCCCCAGCATTTT
TRBD1	.	TRBV27	TRBJ1-1	CASSLFTGGDTEAFF	TGTGCCAGCAGTTTATTTACAGGGGGGGACACTGAAGCTTTCTTT
TRBD1	.	TRBV19	TRBJ1-1	CATGQGEFTEAFF	TGTGCCACGGGACAGGGTGAGTTTACTGAAGCTTTCTTT
.	.	TRBV6-5	TRBJ1-6	CATRGNSPLHF	TGTGCAACCAGGGGAAATTCACCCCTCCACTTT
TRBD1	.	TRBV28	TRBJ1-2	CASSQQGAITNYGYTF	TGTGCCAGCAGCCAACAGGGGGCGATTACTAACTATGGCTACACCTTC
.	.	TRBV3-1/TRBV3-2	TRBJ1-1	CASSQGPGNTEAFF	TGTGCCAGCAGCCAAGGCCCGGGGAACACTGAAGCTTTCTTT
TRBD1	.	TRBV7-8	TRBJ1-2	CASSLMQGEHGYTF	TGTGCCAGCAGCTTAATGCAGGGGGAACATGGCTACACCTTC
.	.	TRBV24-1	TRBJ2-1	CATSDLKGSYNEQFF	TGTGCCACCAGTGATTTGAAGGGGTCCTACAATGAGCAGTTCTTC
TRBD1	.	TRBV5-1	TRBJ1-2	CASSRTGTGGNYGYTF	TGCGCCAGCAGCCGGACCGGGACAGGGGGAAACTATGGCTACACCTTC
TRBD2	.	TRBV7-6	TRBJ2-2	CASSLESGGTTGELFF	TGTGCCAGCAGCTTAGAAAGCGGGGGGACTACCGGGGAGCTGTTTTTT
.	.	TRBV27	TRBJ2-7	CASRPLPGSSYEQYF	TGTGCCAGCAGGCCACTACCCGGTAGCTCCTACGAGCAGTACTTC
.	.	TRBV7-8	TRBJ2-2	CASSLPRGQNTGELFF	TGTGCCAGCAGCCTGCCCCGGGGACAAAACACCGGGGAGCTGTTTTTT
.	.	TRBV5-4	TRBJ1-1	CASHRRGAEAFTEAFF	TGTGCCAGCCACAGACGGGGGGCCGAGGCGTTCACTGAAGCTTTCTTT